Below are 3 T cell receptor beta chains sequenced from a single sample in a study of early T cells in non-severe SARS-CoV-2 infection. MiXCR, applied by TCRdb to the 5' RACE reads, yields one record per CDR3 protein. Among around 70,000 distinct CDR3 sequences, roughly 10% were seen once, and the ten largest hold 2.5% to 3.5%. The sample was whole blood. The receptors originated from an adult who was a healthcare worker with PCR-confirmed SARS-CoV-2 infection or an uninfected control (not recorded which).

This clonotype has at least ten counts. The chain uses TRBV20-1 and TRBJ2-1, with D possibly being TRBD1 (5 bases). Germline values: CDR1 DFQATT, CDR2 SNEGSKA (reference sequence). Trimming left V 3 bases short and J 0 bases short, with 9 bases between. This CDR3 spans 14 amino acids. CDR3 bases: TGCAGTGCTAGCCCCAGGGCCTCCTACAATGAGCAGTTCTTC. It codes for CSASPRASYNEQFF.

This clonotype was detected only a few times. The chain uses TRBV29-1 and TRBJ2-3; the match to TRBD2 covers 10 bases. The germline gives CDR1 SQVTM, CDR2 ANQGSEA. Trimming removed 4 bases from V and 0 bases from J; junction bases left unmatched: 7. This CDR3 is 16 amino acids long. The CDR3, as DNA: TGCAGCGTTGGTCTAGCGGGAGTGGTGAGCACAGATACGCAGTATTTT. It codes for CSVGLAGVVSTDTQYF.

This sequence joins TRBV11-3 and TRBJ2-2; 12 bases align to TRBD2. With V trimmed by 5 bases and J by 7 bases, 11 bases remained unmatched. CDR3 length: 17 residues. CDR1 SGHNT and CDR2 YENEEA come from the germline V gene. CDR3 sequence: CASSTPSGRALGGELFF. The CDR3 DNA sequence: TGTGCCAGCAGCACCCCTAGCGGGAGGGCCCTCGGCGGGGAGCTGTTTTTT.